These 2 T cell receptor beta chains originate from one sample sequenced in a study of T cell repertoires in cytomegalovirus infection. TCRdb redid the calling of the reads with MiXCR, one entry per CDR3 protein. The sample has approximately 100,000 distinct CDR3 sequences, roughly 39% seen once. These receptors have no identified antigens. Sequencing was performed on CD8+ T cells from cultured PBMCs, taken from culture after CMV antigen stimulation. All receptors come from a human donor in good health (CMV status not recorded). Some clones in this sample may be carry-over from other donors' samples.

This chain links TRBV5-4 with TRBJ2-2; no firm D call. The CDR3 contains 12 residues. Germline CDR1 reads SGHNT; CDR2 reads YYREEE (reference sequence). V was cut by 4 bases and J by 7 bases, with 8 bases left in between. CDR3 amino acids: CASSTVFGELFF. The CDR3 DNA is TGTGCCAGCAGCACCGTGTTCGGGGAGCTGTTTTTT.

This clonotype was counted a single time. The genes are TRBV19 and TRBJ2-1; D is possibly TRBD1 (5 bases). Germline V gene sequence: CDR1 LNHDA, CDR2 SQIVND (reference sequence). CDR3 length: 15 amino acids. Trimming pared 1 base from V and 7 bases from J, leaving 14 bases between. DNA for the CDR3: TGTGCCAGTAGTATAGTGGGCCAGGGTGCGAATGAGCAGTTCTTC. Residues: CASSIVGQGANEQFF.